This T cell receptor beta chain originates from a study of blood T cell repertoires in COVID-19. Study details: Whether acute or convalescent, the COVID-19 samples came from the United States, Italy and Spain.

Germline V lookup: CDR1 SGHRS, CDR2 YFSETQ. The CDR3 length is 15 residues. Germline trimming cut 4 bases from V and 6 bases from J; bases unmatched to any gene: 7. Libraries were prepared by immunoSEQ multiplex PCR; TCRdb keeps only in-frame clonotypes and omits some of them. The table includes 150,000 to 200,000 clones, 65% to 85% detected once. The chain is built from TRBV5-1 and TRBJ2-1; TRBD1 agrees at 10 bases. The clonotype comes from a man aged 55 to 70 with active or convalescent COVID-19. The sample comprised peripheral blood. CDR3 protein: CASSQTGGAGNEQFF. CDR3 bases: TGCGCCAGCAGCCAGACAGGGGGCGCGGGCAATGAGCAGTTCTTC.